Sequencing of this T cell receptor (beta chain) was carried out in a study of response to subunit inactivated influenza vaccine. The V and J ends lost 4 bases and 2 bases respectively, with 16 bases between them. This CDR3 spans 15 amino acids. Germline V gene lookup returns CDR1 SGDLS and CDR2 YYNGEE. This clonotype was seen a few times. TCRdb passed the RT-PCR reads through MiXCR, listing each CDR3 protein once. Of about 540,000 distinct CDR3 sequences in the sample, approximately 22% were seen once. This same sample was also taken into another study, of T cells expressing NK-cell markers. That source reports: What made the TCR beta cDNA was 5'RACE template switching with UMIs. Sorted CD3+CD56-NKG2C+, CD3+CD56+NKG2C- and CD3+CD56+NKG2C+ T cells were the source of the TCR beta repertoires. Seven sequenced donors out of eight were HCMV-seropositive, one seronegative. Alpha-beta TCR T cells were the sole sorting target in several experiments, owing to an anti-gamma-delta TCR antibody. The contribution of dominant NKG2C+ clonotypes to CD8+ T cells in a handful of donors was roughly 1.0-7.0%.

This clonotype was sampled from a man between 45 and 60 years old who received an inactivated influenza vaccine. The V call is TRBV9, the J call TRBJ2-7, with D maybe TRBD1 (5 bases). The sample in question was CD4+ T cells sorted from PBMCs, obtained 11 to 12 days after vaccination. The CDR3: CASSPIADSPYEQYF. The DNA for the CDR3 is TGTGCCAGCAGCCCAATCGCCGACAGTCCCTACGAGCAGTACTTC.